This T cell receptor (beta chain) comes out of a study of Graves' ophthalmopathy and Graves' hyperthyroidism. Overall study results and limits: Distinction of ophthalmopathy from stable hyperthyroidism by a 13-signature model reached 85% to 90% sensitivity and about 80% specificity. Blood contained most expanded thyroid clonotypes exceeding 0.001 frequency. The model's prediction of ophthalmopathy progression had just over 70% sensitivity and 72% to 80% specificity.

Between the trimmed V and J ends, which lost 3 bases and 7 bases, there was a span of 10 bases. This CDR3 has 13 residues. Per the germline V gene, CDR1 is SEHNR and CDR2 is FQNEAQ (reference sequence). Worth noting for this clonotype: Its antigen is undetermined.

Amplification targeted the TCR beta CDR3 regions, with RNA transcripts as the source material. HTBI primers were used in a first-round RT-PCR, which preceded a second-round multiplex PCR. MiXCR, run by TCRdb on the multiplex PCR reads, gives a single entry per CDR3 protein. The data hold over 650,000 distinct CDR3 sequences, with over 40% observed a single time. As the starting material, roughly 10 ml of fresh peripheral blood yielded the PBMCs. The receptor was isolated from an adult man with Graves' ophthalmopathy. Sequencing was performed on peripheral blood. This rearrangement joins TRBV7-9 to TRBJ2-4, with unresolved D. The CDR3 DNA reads TGTGCCAGCAGCTTCCAACACCCTAACATTCAGTACTTC. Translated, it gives CASSFQHPNIQYF.